Listed here are 23 T cell receptor beta chains from one sample, sequenced in a study of blood T cell repertoires in COVID-19. TCRdb's table, derived via immunoSEQ multiplex PCR, lists solely in-frame clones and lacks some. The profile covers about 300,000 clones, with about 88% appearing a single time and more than 1.2% taken by the ten largest. The material sequenced was peripheral blood. These receptors originate from a human donor with COVID-19, enrolled during active disease. The donor label of this sample is uncertain.

The J gene is TRBJ2-2, the V gene TRBV2; possibly TRBD2 for D (5 bases). This CDR3 is 14 amino acids long. The V gene's germline CDR1 is SNHLY and CDR2 FYNNEI. Trimming removed 8 bases at V and 0 bases at J, with 10 bases between. The CDR3, as DNA: TGTGCCAGCGAGCGGAGCTCGAACACCGGGGAGCTGTTTTTT. Its translation is CASERSSNTGELFF.

This clone occurred once. The rearrangement uses TRBV28 and TRBJ1-5; 8 bases agree with TRBD1. Trimming cost V 5 bases and J 1 base; bases outside gene matches: 7. Germline V lookup: CDR1 MDHEN, CDR2 SYDVKM. The CDR3 spans 16 residues. CDR3 DNA: TGTGCCAGCAGTCCCCTCACAGGGGGGAGCAATCAGCCCCAGCATTTT. Protein: CASSPLTGGSNQPQHF. The entire variable domain, with the rest obtained from reference TRBV28 and TRBJ1-5, is as follows: DVKVTQSSRYLVKRTGEKVFLECVQDMDHENMFWYRQDPGLGLRLIYFSYDVKMKEKGDIPEGYSVSREKKERFSLILESASTNQTSMYLCASSPLTGGSNQPQHFGDGTRLSIL.

The chain uses TRBV10-3 and TRBJ2-7, with D perhaps matching TRBD2 (5 bases). The CDR3 spans 14 residues. Trimming left V 7 bases short and J 5 bases short, with 18 bases between. Germline values: CDR1 ENHRY, CDR2 SYGVKD. The CDR3 sequence is CAINSGPPRDEQYF. The CDR3 coding sequence is TGTGCCATCAATTCCGGGCCCCCGAGGGACGAGCAGTACTTC.

This clone was seen just once. The V call is TRBV29-1, the J call TRBJ2-1; TRBD2 aligns across 8 bases. The CDR3 length is 14 residues. Germline CDR1 is SQVTM and CDR2 is ANQGSEA. The chain's CDR3 is CSVIREGPYNEQFF. The CDR3 DNA reads TGCAGTGTTATCCGGGAGGGCCCCTACAATGAGCAGTTCTTC.

This clone was seen only a few times. The chain employs TRBV27 and TRBJ2-7; maybe TRBD2 (5 bases). Trimming removed 6 bases at V and 6 bases at J, with 15 bases between. The CDR3 covers 13 residues. Germline V gives CDR1 MNHEY, CDR2 SMNVEV (reference sequence). CDR3 sequence (DNA): TGTGCCAGCAGCTCTGCGGGTCTCATCGAGCAGTACTTC. Its translation: CASSSAGLIEQYF.

This chain's CDR3 is CASSRIGLAKNIQYF. Here the CDR3 DNA reads TGCGCCAGCAGCCGTATTGGGCTAGCCAAAAACATTCAGTACTTC. The chain has TRBV4-1 and TRBJ2-4; D unresolved. The CDR3 length is 15 residues. The V end was cut by 4 bases, the J end by 0 bases, with 10 bases between. Germline CDR1 and CDR2: MGHRA and YSYEKL.

The chain recombines TRBV4-1 with TRBJ2-1; 7 nucleotides line up with TRBD2. The CDR3 consists of 15 residues. J was trimmed by 0 bases and V by 6 bases; bases with no gene match: 5. From germline, CDR1 is MGHRA and CDR2 YSYEKL. CDR3 sequence reads: CASSSSGSSYNEQFF. The CDR3 DNA follows: TGCGCCAGCAGTTCTAGCGGCAGCTCCTACAATGAGCAGTTCTTC.

This clone came up once. The gene calls are TRBV7-2 and TRBJ2-7; TRBD2 matches 7 bases. V lost 1 base and J lost 2; bases outside the gene matches: 5. This CDR3 has 15 residues. Germline lookup yields CDR1 SGHTA and CDR2 FQGNSA. The CDR3 spells CASSLVSGAPYEQYF. The CDR3 bases are TGTGCCAGCAGCTTAGTGAGCGGGGCACCCTACGAGCAGTACTTC.

V and J are TRBV19 and TRBJ2-3; D is possibly TRBD2 (6 bases). Germline CDR1 and CDR2: LNHDA and SQIVND (reference sequence). The CDR3 is made up of 15 amino acids. V was cut by 4 bases and J by 0 bases, with 11 bases left in between. The CDR3 DNA reads as TGTGCCAGTAGTACCAGGCGGGAAAGCACAGATACGCAGTATTTT. It is translated as CASSTRRESTDTQYF.

In regard to this clone: The identical CDR3 is also encoded by other nucleotide sequences in the sample. The V call is TRBV5-1, the J call TRBJ1-1; 7 bases fit TRBD1. With 0 bases clipped from V and 0 bases from J, the junction kept 2 bases outside the gene matches. CDR3 size: 15 residues. Germline assignment: CDR1 SGHRS and CDR2 YFSETQ. CDR3 sequence: CASSLGGQMNTEAFF. CDR3 nucleotides: TGCGCCAGCAGCTTGGGGGGACAGATGAACACTGAAGCTTTCTTT.

The chain uses TRBV6-5 and TRBJ2-7; a weak D match, TRBD1 (6 bases). Germline assignment: CDR1 MNHEY and CDR2 SVGAGI. The CDR3 has 14 amino acids. V was cut by 6 bases and J by 0 bases, with 12 bases left in between. The CDR3 sequence is CASRGTRLSYEQYF. The CDR3 nucleotides are TGTGCCAGCAGGGGGACACGGCTCTCCTACGAGCAGTACTTC.

The J gene is TRBJ1-2, the V gene TRBV6-5; D is possibly TRBD1 (6 bases). Trimming removed 5 bases at V and 8 bases at J, with 18 bases between. Per germline, CDR1 MNHEY and CDR2 SVGAGI. The CDR3 spans 14 residues. CDR3 region: CASSQFAGAWGYTF. The DNA for the CDR3 is TGTGCCAGCAGTCAATTCGCAGGGGCTTGGGGCTACACCTTC.

V usage is TRBV4-1 and J usage is TRBJ2-7, with D possibly matching TRBD2 (6 bases). The CDR3 runs 14 residues. Trimming cost V 4 bases and J 2 bases, with 12 bases left between them. Germline V gene lookup returns CDR1 MGHRA and CDR2 YSYEKL. The CDR3 spells CASSLRDSTYEQYF. CDR3 nucleotides: TGCGCCAGCAGCCTTAGGGACTCCACCTACGAGCAGTACTTC.

CDR3 region: CASSDAGGTDTQYF. The CDR3 coding sequence is TGTGCCAGCAGTGATGCAGGAGGAACGGATACGCAGTATTTT. V gene TRBV6-1 combines with J gene TRBJ2-3, with TRBD2 as a possible D gene (5 bases). CDR1 and CDR2 from the germline V gene are MNHNS and SASEGT. Trimming pared 3 bases from V and 6 bases from J, leaving 13 bases between. This CDR3 has 14 amino acids.

V usage is TRBV29-1 and J usage is TRBJ2-3, with 10 nucleotides matching TRBD2. This CDR3 is 14 amino acids long. Unmatched junction bases numbered 10, after V lost 7 bases and J lost 6 bases. The germline V gene encodes CDR1 SQVTM and CDR2 ANQGSEA. The chain's CDR3 is CSARSGRGQDTQYF. DNA for the CDR3: TGCAGCGCCAGGAGCGGGAGGGGGCAGGATACGCAGTATTTT.

The rearrangement joins TRBV6-5 to TRBJ2-7; TRBD1 might be the D (6 bases). This CDR3 has 12 residues. CDR1 is MNHEY, CDR2 SVGAGI, per germline. V lost 5 bases and J 4 bases, leaving 9 bases between the germline ends. The CDR3 here is CASSTGFYEQYF. The CDR3 bases are TGTGCCAGCAGTACAGGGTTTTACGAGCAGTACTTC.

The chain is built from TRBV19 and TRBJ1-2; D ambiguous. The CDR3 length is 15 residues. Germline CDR1 reads LNHDA; CDR2 reads SQIVND (reference sequence). V gave up 7 bases and J gave up 1 base, with 16 bases separating them. The CDR3 protein is CASTPRSGSNYGYTF. The CDR3 DNA follows: TGTGCCAGTACTCCCCGAAGTGGCAGTAACTATGGCTACACCTTC.

This clone was counted a single time. The rearrangement links TRBV15 to TRBJ2-1, with 10 bases fitting TRBD2. CDR1 is LNHNV and CDR2 is YYDKDF in the germline V gene (reference sequence). This CDR3 comprises 18 residues. The junction had 8 bases not matched to a gene; V was cut back by 0 bases and J by 3 bases. The CDR3 sequence is CATSRDLSGTSVYNEQFF. The DNA for the CDR3 is TGTGCCACCAGCAGAGATCTCTCCGGGACTAGCGTCTACAATGAGCAGTTCTTC.

This rearrangement joins TRBV30 to TRBJ1-4, with D perhaps matching TRBD1 (5 bases). The germline gives CDR1 GTSNPN, CDR2 SVGIG (reference sequence). Trimming removed 0 bases from V and 2 bases from J, with 10 bases in between. This CDR3 contains 15 residues. CDR3 DNA: TGTGCCTGGAGTGTAGGGCGACAGACTAATGAAAAACTGTTTTTT. Translated: CAWSVGRQTNEKLFF.

On this clone: The same CDR3 arises from other DNA sequences in this sample as well. This chain joins TRBV12-3 or TRBV12-4 and TRBJ2-5; D gene unclear. The V end lost 2 bases, the J end lost 5 bases, and 3 bases lay between the germline ends. The CDR3 is 11 amino acids. CDR3 loop: CASSLSETQYF. The CDR3 DNA sequence: TGTGCCAGCAGTTTATCGGAGACCCAGTACTTC.

This clone appeared once. The chain links TRBV6-5 to TRBJ2-1; D may be TRBD2 (5 bases). The CDR3 runs 15 residues. Germline assignment: CDR1 MNHEY and CDR2 SVGAGI. Trimming shortened V by 2 bases and J by 6 bases, and 14 bases separated the two germline ends. The CDR3: CASSYGQVGSNEQFF. The CDR3 DNA is TGTGCCAGCAGTTACGGGCAAGTAGGGAGCAATGAGCAGTTCTTC.

The chain recombines TRBV28 with TRBJ1-2; 8 positions match TRBD1. Germline CDR1 is MDHEN and CDR2 is SYDVKM. The CDR3 is 14 residues long. The junction had 15 bases not matched to a gene; V was cut back by 10 bases and J by 8 bases. The CDR3: CATTRTGRYDGYTF. CDR3 DNA sequence: TGTGCCACTACTCGGACAGGGCGATACGACGGCTACACCTTC.

This chain uses TRBV20-1 with TRBJ2-1; TRBD1 matches at 10 bases. Unmatched junction bases numbered 5, after V lost 8 bases and J lost 10 bases. The CDR3 extends over 11 amino acids. Germline V gives CDR1 DFQATT, CDR2 SNEGSKA (reference sequence). In DNA form, the CDR3 reads TGCAGTTGCGACAGGGGGCAGGAGCAGTTCTTC. Translation: CSCDRGQEQFF.